Detailed here is one T cell receptor beta chain. The junction differs from germline at one of its ends, possibly a read error. Germline values: CDR1 KGHSH, CDR2 LQKENI. The CDR3 runs 13 residues. The PCR contained 60 Vbeta and 13 Jbeta primers. Using immunoSEQ multiplex PCR, the repertoire was profiled, and TCRdb retains in-frame clones only, with some absent. The sample lists about 150,000 clones, around 80% occurring once. This entry belongs to a study of cytomegalovirus exposure and HLA in healthy donors. The genes are TRBV18 and TRBJ2-7, with D possibly being TRBD2 (5 bases). Specimen: PBMCs. The sequence derives from a man younger than 45 in good health and CMV-seropositive. CDR3 bases: TGTGCCAGCTCCCGTGCTGAGGGAAACGAGCAGCACTTC. It codes for CASSRAEGNEQHF.